Listed below are T cell receptor beta chains from one sample, sequenced in a study of blood T cell repertoires in COVID-19. Measured with immunoSEQ multiplex PCR; TCRdb has only the in-frame clones, and not every one. The table lists roughly 140,000 clones, 81% of them singletons. Sequencing was done on a sample of peripheral blood. These receptors originate from a human donor in a cohort sampled during active COVID-19. Each CDR3 is given with its conserved first and last residue. D genes are given only for firm matches. Clone size is shown for a subset of rows, as once, few, many or a class of expanded clone.

>-|once|13|TRBJ2-1|TRBV7-9
CASSLNRANEQFF
TGTGCCAGCAGCTTAAACAGGGCCAATGAGCAGTTCTTC
>TRBD1|-|15|TRBJ1-6|TRBV9
CASSVEQGVNSPLHF
TGTGCCAGCAGCGTCGAACAGGGGGTTAATTCACCCCTCCACTTT
>-|-|16|TRBJ1-6|TRBV30
CAWSVLRHKLNSPLHF
TGTGCCTGGAGTGTACTTCGACATAAGCTTAATTCACCCCTCCACTTT
>TRBD2|-|17|TRBJ2-7|TRBV7-2
CASSLGSPTSGRSEQYF
TGTGCCAGCAGCTTAGGCTCTCCGACTAGCGGGAGGTCGGAGCAGTACTTC
>-|-|13|TRBJ2-2|TRBV6-1
CASSETATGELFF
TGTGCCAGCAGTGAAACAGCCACCGGGGAGCTGTTTTTT
>TRBD2|-|16|TRBJ2-2|TRBV7-3
CASSTYTSGRTGELFF
TGTGCCAGCAGCACATATACTAGCGGGAGAACCGGGGAGCTGTTTTTT
>TRBD1|-|15|TRBJ1-1|TRBV19
CASSPPGTDDTEAFF
TGTGCCAGTAGCCCTCCCGGGACAGACGACACTGAAGCTTTCTTT
>TRBD1|-|13|TRBJ1-5|TRBV6-5
CATRQGLNQPQHF
TGTGCCACCCGACAGGGCCTCAATCAGCCCCAGCATTTT
>TRBD1|-|16|TRBJ1-6|TRBV7-9
CASSLRGQGFNSPLHF
TGTGCCAGCAGCTTAAGAGGACAGGGTTTTAATTCACCCCTCCACTTT
>TRBD1|-|15|TRBJ2-1|TRBV10-3
CAISITGGVYNEQFF
TGTGCCATCAGTATAACAGGGGGCGTCTACAATGAGCAGTTCTTC